This T cell receptor beta chain is from a study of blood T cell repertoires in COVID-19. For the study at large: There were acute and convalescent COVID-19 samples, and they came from the United States, Italy and Spain.

This clone has a count of ten or more. The sample carries other DNA sequences with the same CDR3. Trimming took off 7 bases at V and 5 bases at J, with 9 bases between the two ends. The germline gives CDR1 MDHEN, CDR2 SYDVKM. This CDR3 is 13 amino acids long. Sequenced by immunoSEQ multiplex PCR; TCRdb stores in-frame clones only, minus some. The sample includes about 400,000 clones, under 90% of them seen just once. This TCR was sampled from a woman under 40 who had recovered from COVID-19. The gene calls are TRBV28 and TRBJ1-6, with a possible D match to TRBD1 (6 bases). Sequenced: PBMCs or T cells enriched from blood (not recorded which). CDR3 DNA sequence: TGTGCCAGCAACAGGGTGGATAATTCACCCCTCCACTTT. Residues: CASNRVDNSPLHF.